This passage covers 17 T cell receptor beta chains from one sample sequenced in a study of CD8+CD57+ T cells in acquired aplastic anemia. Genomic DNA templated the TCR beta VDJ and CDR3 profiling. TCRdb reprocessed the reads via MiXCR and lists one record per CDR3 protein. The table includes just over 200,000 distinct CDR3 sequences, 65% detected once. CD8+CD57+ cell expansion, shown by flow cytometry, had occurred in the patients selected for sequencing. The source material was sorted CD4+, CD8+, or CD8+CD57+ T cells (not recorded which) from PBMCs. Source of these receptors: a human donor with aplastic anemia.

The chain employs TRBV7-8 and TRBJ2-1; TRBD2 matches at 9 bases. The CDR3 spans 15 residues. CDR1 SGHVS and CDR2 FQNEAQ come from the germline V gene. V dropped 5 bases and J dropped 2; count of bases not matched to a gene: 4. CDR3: CASSATSGAYNEQFF. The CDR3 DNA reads TGTGCCAGCAGCGCGACTAGCGGCGCCTACAATGAGCAGTTCTTC.

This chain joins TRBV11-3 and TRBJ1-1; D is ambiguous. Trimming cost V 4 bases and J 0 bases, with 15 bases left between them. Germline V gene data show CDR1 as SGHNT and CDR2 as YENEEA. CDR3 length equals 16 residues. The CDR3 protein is CASSSPIGRMNTEAFF. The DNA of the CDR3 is TGTGCCAGCAGCTCCCCAATAGGACGGATGAACACTGAAGCTTTCTTT.

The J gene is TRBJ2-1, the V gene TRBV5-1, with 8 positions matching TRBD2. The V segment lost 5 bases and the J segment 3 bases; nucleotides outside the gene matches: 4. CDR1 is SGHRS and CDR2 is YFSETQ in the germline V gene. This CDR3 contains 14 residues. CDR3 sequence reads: CASRGLADYNEQFF. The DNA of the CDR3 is TGCGCCAGCAGAGGACTAGCAGACTACAATGAGCAGTTCTTC.

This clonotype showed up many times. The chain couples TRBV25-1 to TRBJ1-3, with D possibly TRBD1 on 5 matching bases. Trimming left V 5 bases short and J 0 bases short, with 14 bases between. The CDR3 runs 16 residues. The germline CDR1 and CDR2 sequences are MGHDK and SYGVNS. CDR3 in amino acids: CASSRGGAFSGNTIYF. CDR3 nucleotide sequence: TGTGCCAGCAGTAGAGGTGGGGCCTTCTCTGGAAACACCATATATTTT.

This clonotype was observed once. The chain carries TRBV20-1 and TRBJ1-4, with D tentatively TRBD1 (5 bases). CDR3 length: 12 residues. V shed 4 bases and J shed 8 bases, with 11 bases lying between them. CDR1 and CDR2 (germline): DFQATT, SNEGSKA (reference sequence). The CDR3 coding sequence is TGCAGTGCTACTGGGGCAGGAGAAAAACTGTTTTTT. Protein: CSATGAGEKLFF.

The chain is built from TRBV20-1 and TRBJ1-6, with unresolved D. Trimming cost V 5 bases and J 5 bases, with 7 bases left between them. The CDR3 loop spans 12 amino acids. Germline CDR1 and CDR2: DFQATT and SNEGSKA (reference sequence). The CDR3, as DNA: TGCAGTGCTGTGGGAAATAATTCACCCCTCCACTTT. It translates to CSAVGNNSPLHF.

The CDR3 sequence is CASSQGGQGDSPLHF. CDR3 in DNA: TGTGCCAGCAGCCAAGGGGGACAGGGGGATTCACCCCTCCACTTT. The chain couples TRBV7-9 to TRBJ1-6; 11 bases fit TRBD1. Trimming took 5 bases from V and 8 from J; bases not matched to a gene: 5. The CDR3 extends over 15 amino acids. Germline V lookup: CDR1 SEHNR, CDR2 FQNEAQ (reference sequence).

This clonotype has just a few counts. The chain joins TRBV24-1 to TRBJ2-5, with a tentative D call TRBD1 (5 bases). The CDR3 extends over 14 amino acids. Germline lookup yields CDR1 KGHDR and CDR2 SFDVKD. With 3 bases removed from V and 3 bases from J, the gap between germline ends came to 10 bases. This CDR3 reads CATSDNWGKETQYF. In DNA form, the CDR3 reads TGTGCCACCAGTGATAATTGGGGCAAAGAGACCCAGTACTTC.

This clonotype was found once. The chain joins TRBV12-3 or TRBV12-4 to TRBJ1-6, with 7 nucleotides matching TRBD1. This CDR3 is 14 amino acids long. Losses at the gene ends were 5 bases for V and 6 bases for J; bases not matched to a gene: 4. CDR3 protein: CASSQGVGNSPLHF. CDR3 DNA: TGTGCCAGCAGTCAGGGGGTAGGTAATTCACCCCTCCACTTT.

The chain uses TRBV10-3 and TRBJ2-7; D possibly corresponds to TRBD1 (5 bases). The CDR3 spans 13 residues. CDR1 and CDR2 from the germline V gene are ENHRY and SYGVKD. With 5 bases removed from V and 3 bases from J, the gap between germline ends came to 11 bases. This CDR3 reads CAISRQPDYEQYF. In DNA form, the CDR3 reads TGTGCCATCAGTAGACAGCCTGACTACGAGCAGTACTTC.

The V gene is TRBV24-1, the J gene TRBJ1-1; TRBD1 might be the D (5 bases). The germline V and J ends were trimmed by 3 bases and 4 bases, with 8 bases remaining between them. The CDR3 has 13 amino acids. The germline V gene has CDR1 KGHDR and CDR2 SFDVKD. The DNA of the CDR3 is TGTGCCACCAGTGATAGGGGCTCCACTGAAGCTTTCTTT. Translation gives CATSDRGSTEAFF.

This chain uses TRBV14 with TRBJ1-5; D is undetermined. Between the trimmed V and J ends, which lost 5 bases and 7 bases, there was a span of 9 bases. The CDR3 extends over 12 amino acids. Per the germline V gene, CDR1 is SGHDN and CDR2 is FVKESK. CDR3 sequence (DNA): TGTGCCAGCAGCTCCCCGCCCCAGCCCCAGCATTTT. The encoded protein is CASSSPPQPQHF.

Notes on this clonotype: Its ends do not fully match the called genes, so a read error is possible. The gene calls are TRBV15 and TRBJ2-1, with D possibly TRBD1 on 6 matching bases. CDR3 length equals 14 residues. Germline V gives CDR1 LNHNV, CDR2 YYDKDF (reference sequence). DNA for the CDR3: TGTGCCACCAGCAGCCAACAACAGGGTGATGAGCCGTTCTTC. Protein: CATSSQQQGDEPFF. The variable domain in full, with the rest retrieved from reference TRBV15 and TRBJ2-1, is DAMVIQNPRYQVTQFGKPVTLSCSQTLNHNVMYWYQQKSSQAPKLLFHYYDKDFNNEADTPDNFQSRRPNTSFCFLDIRSPGLGDTAMYLCATSSQQQGDEPFFGPGTRLTVL.

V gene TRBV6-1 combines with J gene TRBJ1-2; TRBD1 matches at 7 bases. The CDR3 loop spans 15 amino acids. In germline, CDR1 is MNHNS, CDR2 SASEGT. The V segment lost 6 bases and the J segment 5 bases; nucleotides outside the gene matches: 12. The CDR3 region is CASSPGTDPGYGYTF. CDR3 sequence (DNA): TGTGCCAGCAGCCCCGGGACAGACCCCGGATATGGCTACACCTTC.

The CDR3 DNA is TGTGCCAGCAGCTTGGGGCAGGAAAACGAAGAGACCCAGTACTTC. Translation: CASSLGQENEETQYF. The J gene is TRBJ2-5, the V gene TRBV11-2, with D possibly matching TRBD1 (5 bases). This CDR3 comprises 15 residues. Germline V gives CDR1 SGHAT, CDR2 FQNNGV. The V end lost 3 bases, the J end lost 3 bases, and 14 bases lay between the germline ends.

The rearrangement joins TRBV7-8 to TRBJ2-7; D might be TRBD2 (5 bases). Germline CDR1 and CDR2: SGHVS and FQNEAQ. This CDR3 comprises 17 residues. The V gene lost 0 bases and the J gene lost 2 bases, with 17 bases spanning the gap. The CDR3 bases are TGTGCCAGCAGCTTAGCTGGACTCGAGCCAGACACCTACGAGCAGTACTTC. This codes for CASSLAGLEPDTYEQYF.

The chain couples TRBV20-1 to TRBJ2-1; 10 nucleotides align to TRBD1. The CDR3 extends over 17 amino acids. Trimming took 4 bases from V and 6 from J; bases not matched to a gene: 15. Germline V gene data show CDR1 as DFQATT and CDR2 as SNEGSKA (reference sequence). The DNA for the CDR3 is TGCAGTGCTAAGAGATCTTACGGGACAGGGGTATCCAATGAGCAGTTCTTC. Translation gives CSAKRSYGTGVSNEQFF.